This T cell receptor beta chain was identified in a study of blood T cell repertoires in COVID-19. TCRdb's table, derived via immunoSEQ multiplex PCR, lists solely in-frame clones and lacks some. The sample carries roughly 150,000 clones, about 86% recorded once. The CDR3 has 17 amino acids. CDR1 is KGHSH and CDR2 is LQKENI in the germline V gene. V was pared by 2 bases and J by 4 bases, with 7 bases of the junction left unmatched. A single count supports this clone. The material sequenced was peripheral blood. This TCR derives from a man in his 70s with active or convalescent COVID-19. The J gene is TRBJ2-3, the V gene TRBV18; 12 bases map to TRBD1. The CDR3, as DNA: TGTGCCAGCTCACCAAAGGGACAGGGGGCTCTCGCAGATACGCAGTATTTT. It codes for CASSPKGQGALADTQYF.